Below, one T cell receptor beta chain is given with its context. J lost 5 bases, V lost 1 base, and 6 bases had no gene match. CDR1 and CDR2 (germline): MDHEN, SYDVKM. This CDR3 has 15 residues. TCRdb reprocessed the reads via MiXCR and lists one record per CDR3 protein. The sample lists around 5,300 distinct CDR3 sequences, more than 8% seen once, with roughly 5.2% in the top ten. The chain employs TRBV28 and TRBJ2-5; 8 bases match TRBD2. The sequence derives from a human donor with rheumatoid arthritis. The sample comprised CD4+ T cells from synovial fluid. For the CDR3, the DNA is TGTGCCAGCAGTTTATACCTGGGCGGGGGGGAGACCCAGTACTTC. Translation gives CASSLYLGGGETQYF.